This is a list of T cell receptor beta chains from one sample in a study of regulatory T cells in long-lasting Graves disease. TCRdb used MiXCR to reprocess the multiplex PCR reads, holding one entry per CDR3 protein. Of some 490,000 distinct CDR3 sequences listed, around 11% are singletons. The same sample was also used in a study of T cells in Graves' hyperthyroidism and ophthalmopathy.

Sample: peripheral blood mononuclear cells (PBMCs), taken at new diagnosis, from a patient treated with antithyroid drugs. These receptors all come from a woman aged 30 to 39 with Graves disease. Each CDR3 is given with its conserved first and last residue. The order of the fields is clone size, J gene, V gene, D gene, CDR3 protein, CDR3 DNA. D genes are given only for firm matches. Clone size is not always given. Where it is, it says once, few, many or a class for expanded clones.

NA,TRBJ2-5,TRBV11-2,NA,CASSLFPGPQETQYF,TGTGCCAGCAGCTTATTCCCGGGACCCCAAGAGACCCAGTACTTC
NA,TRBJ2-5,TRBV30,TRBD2,CAWSGGSGGQETQYF,TGTGCCTGGAGTGGTGGGAGCGGGGGCCAAGAGACCCAGTACTTC
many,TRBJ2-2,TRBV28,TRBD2,CASSLDRLAGTRVTGELFF,TGTGCCAGCAGTTTAGATCGGCTAGCGGGGACGCGAGTCACCGGGGAGCTGTTTTTT
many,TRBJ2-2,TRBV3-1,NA,CASSQVGPPGELFF,TGTGCCAGCAGCCAAGTAGGGCCTCCCGGGGAGCTGTTTTTT
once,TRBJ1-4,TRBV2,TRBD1,CASRETGVNEKLFF,TGTGCCAGCAGGGAAACAGGGGTGAATGAAAAACTGTTTTTT
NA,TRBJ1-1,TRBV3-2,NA,CASSQGGLTGGDSGFEAFF,TGTGCCAGCAGCCAAGGCGGCTTAACAGGGGGCGACTCGGGATTTGAAGCTTTCTTT
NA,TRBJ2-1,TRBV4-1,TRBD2,CASSQARQRENVQFF,TGCGCCAGCAGCCAGGCTCGTCAGCGGGAGAACGTGCAGTTCTTC
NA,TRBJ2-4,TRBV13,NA,CASAEGSKNIQYF,TGTGCCAGCGCGGAGGGGTCCAAAAACATTCAGTACTTC
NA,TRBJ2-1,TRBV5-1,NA,CASSVISSGETEYF,TGCGCCAGCAGCGTGATCTCTAGTGGTGAGACCGAGTACTTC
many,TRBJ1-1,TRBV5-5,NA,CASSFNPNTEAFF,TGTGCCAGCAGCTTTAACCCGAACACTGAAGCTTTCTTT
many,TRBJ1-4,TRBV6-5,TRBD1,CASSYSGTASEKLFF,TGTGCCAGCAGTTATTCCGGGACAGCTTCTGAAAAACTGTTTTTT
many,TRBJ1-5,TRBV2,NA,CASSDSSINQPQHF,TGTGCCAGCAGTGATTCCAGCATCAATCAGCCCCAGCATTTT
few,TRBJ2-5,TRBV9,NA,CASSVDPRNGETQYF,TGTGCCAGCAGCGTTGACCCGAGGAATGGGGAGACCCAGTACTTC
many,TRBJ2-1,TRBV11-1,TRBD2,CASSPGLAAPEMYEQFF,TGTGCCAGCAGCCCCGGACTAGCGGCTCCGGAGATGTATGAGCAGTTCTTC
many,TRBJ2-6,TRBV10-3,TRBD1,CAISDPGTASGANVLTF,TGTGCCATCAGTGACCCTGGGACAGCCTCTGGGGCCAACGTCCTGACTTTC
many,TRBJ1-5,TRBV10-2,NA,CASSESMGMVQPQHF,TGCGCCAGCAGTGAGTCGATGGGGATGGTGCAGCCCCAGCATTTT
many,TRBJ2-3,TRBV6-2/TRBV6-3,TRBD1,CASSYRDRVLDTQYF,TGTGCCAGCAGTTACCGGGACAGGGTATTAGATACGCAGTATTTT
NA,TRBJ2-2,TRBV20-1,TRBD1,CSAPLRQGATGELFF,TGCAGTGCTCCGTTGCGGCAGGGGGCAACCGGGGAGCTGTTTTTT
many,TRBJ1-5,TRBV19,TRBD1,CASNWVGDRALRLEPQHF,TGTGCCAGTAACTGGGTGGGGGACAGGGCCCTAAGGTTGGAGCCCCAGCATTTT
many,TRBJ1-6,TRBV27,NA,CASSPRASNSPLHF,TGTGCCAGCAGCCCCCGGGCTTCCAATTCACCCCTCCACTTT
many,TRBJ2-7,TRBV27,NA,CASSFRTGYEQYF,TGTGCCAGCAGTTTTCGCACGGGTTACGAGCAGTACTTC
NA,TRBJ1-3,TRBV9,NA,CASSVGRSSGNTIYF,TGTGCCAGCAGCGTAGGAAGGAGCTCTGGAAACACCATATATTTT
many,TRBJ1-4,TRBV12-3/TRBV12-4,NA,CASSPRGGGNEKLFF,TGTGCCAGCAGTCCCCGGGGGGGGGGTAATGAAAAACTGTTTTTT
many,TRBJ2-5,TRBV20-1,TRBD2,CSASISGRIETQYF,TGCAGTGCTTCCATTAGCGGGAGAATTGAGACCCAGTACTTC
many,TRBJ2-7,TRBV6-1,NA,CASRVMGSDYEQYF,TGTGCCAGCAGAGTAATGGGCAGTGATTACGAGCAGTACTTC
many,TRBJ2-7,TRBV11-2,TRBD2,CASSLERGVAGAPYEQYF,TGTGCCAGCAGCTTAGAAAGGGGCGTAGCGGGGGCCCCCTACGAGCAGTACTTC
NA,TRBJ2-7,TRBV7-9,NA,CASTSGDYEQYF,TGTGCCAGCACTTCAGGGGACTACGAGCAGTACTTC
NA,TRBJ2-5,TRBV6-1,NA,CASSVSAALQETQYF,TGTGCCAGCAGTGTTTCCGCGGCGCTCCAAGAGACCCAGTACTTC
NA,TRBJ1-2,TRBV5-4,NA,CASSFGRQPNYGYTF,TGTGCCAGCAGCTTTGGAAGACAGCCTAACTATGGCTACACCTTC
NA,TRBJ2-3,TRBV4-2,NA,CASSSRAEASTDTQYF,TGTGCCAGCAGCAGTCGGGCGGAGGCTAGCACAGATACGCAGTATTTT
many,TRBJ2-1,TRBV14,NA,CASPSPGSYNEQFF,TGTGCCAGCCCTTCCCCGGGCTCCTACAATGAGCAGTTCTTC
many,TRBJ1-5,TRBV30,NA,CAWSRGRYSGGSNQPQHF,TGTGCCTGGAGTAGGGGTCGGTACAGTGGCGGGAGCAATCAGCCCCAGCATTTT
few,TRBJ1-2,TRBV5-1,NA,CASSLETHYGYTF,TGCGCCAGCAGCTTGGAGACTCACTATGGCTACACCTTC
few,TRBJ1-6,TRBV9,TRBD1,CASSVGGTAGSNSPLHF,TGTGCCAGCAGCGTAGGGGGGACAGCCGGTAGTAATTCACCCCTCCACTTT
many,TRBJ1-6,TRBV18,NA,CASSPASNSPLHF,TGTGCCAGCTCACCGGCCAGTAATTCACCCCTCCACTTT
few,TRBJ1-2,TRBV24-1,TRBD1,CATSEGTAYRGYTF,TGTGCCACCAGTGAGGGGACAGCCTACAGAGGCTACACCTTC
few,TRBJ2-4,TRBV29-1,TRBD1,CSVIGGQGAKNIQYF,TGCAGCGTCATTGGGGGACAGGGAGCCAAAAACATTCAGTACTTC
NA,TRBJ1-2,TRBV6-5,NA,CANSFKGYDYGYTF,TGTGCCAACAGTTTTAAGGGGTATGACTATGGCTACACCTTC
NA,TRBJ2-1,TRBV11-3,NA,CASSPGPSGGGHEQFF,TGTGCCAGCAGCCCCGGGCCTTCTGGGGGGGGGCATGAGCAGTTCTTC
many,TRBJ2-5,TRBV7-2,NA,CASSLIRVLNRETQYF,TGTGCCAGCAGCTTGATTCGGGTTCTGAACCGGGAGACCCAGTACTTC
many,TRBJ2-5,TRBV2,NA,CASKGEGTETQYF,TGTGCCAGCAAGGGGGAAGGGACGGAGACCCAGTACTTC
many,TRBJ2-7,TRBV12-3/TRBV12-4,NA,CASSTLPSRYEQYF,TGTGCCAGCAGTACGCTGCCTAGTAGGTACGAGCAGTACTTC
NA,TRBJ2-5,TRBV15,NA,CATSTPWLREETQYF,TGTGCCACCAGCACCCCCTGGCTTCGCGAGGAGACCCAGTACTTC
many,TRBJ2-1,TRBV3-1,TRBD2,CASQPGLALYNEQFF,TGTGCCAGTCAACCGGGACTAGCGTTATACAATGAGCAGTTCTTC
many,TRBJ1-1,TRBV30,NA,CAWSVRGGEAFF,TGTGCCTGGAGTGTACGGGGGGGTGAAGCTTTCTTT
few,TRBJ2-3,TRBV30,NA,CAWSVRELTDTRYF,TGTGCCTGGAGTGTGCGGGAACTCACAGATACGCGGTATTTT
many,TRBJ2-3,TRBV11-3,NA,CASSFGPGPTDTQYF,TGTGCCAGCAGCTTCGGTCCGGGTCCCACAGATACGCAGTATTTT
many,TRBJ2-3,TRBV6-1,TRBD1,CASIDRGPTDTQYF,TGTGCCAGCATCGACAGGGGGCCTACAGATACGCAGTATTTT
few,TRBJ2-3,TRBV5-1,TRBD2,CASRPALAGGPGTQYF,TGCGCCAGCAGACCTGCTCTAGCGGGAGGGCCTGGTACGCAGTATTTT
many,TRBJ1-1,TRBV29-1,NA,CSVNPGPPAEAFF,TGCAGCGTGAATCCCGGGCCTCCGGCTGAAGCTTTCTTT
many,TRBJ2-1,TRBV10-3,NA,CAISAHFLHWAQEGGNEQFF,TGTGCCATCAGTGCCCACTTCCTCCACTGGGCTCAGGAAGGGGGCAATGAGCAGTTCTTC
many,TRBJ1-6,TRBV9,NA,CASSVDGGGLGTPLHF,TGTGCCAGCAGCGTAGATGGGGGTGGCCTAGGGACACCCCTCCACTTT
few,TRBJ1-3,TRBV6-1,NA,CASRNSIIRNTIYF,TGTGCCAGCAGAAACAGTATTATAAGAAACACCATATATTTT
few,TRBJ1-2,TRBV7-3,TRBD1,CASSLGTGGGYGYTF,TGTGCCAGCAGCCTGGGGACAGGGGGCGGGTATGGCTACACCTTC
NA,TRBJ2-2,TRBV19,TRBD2,CASSKIGGSGGTGELFF,TGTGCCAGTAGTAAAATAGGCGGGTCGGGAGGCACCGGGGAGCTGTTTTTT
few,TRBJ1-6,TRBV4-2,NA,CASSQDQGGRNSPLHF,TGTGCCAGCAGCCAAGATCAAGGAGGGCGGAATTCACCCCTCCACTTT
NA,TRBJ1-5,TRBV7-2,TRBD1,CASSLGQDSNQPQHF,TGTGCCAGCAGCCTAGGACAGGATAGCAATCAGCCCCAGCATTTT
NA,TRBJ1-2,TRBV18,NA,CASSLTGKYYGYTF,TGTGCCAGCTCACTCACAGGGAAGTACTATGGCTACACCTTC
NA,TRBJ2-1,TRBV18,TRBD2,CASSPPGGRVNNEQFF,TGTGCCAGCTCCCCCCCTGGCGGGAGGGTTAACAATGAGCAGTTCTTC